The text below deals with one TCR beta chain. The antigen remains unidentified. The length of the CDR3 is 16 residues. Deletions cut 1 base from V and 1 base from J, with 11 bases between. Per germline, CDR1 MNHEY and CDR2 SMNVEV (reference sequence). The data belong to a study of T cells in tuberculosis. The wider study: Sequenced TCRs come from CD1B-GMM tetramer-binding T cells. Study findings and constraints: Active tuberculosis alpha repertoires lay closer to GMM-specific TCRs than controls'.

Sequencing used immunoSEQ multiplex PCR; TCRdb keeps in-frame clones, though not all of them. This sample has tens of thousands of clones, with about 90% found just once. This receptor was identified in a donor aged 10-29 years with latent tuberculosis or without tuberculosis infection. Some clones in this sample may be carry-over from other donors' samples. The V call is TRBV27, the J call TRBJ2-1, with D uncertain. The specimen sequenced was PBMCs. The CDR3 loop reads CASSLFPAVSYNEQFF. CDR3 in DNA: TGTGCCAGCAGTTTATTTCCGGCGGTATCCTACAATGAGCAGTTCTTC.